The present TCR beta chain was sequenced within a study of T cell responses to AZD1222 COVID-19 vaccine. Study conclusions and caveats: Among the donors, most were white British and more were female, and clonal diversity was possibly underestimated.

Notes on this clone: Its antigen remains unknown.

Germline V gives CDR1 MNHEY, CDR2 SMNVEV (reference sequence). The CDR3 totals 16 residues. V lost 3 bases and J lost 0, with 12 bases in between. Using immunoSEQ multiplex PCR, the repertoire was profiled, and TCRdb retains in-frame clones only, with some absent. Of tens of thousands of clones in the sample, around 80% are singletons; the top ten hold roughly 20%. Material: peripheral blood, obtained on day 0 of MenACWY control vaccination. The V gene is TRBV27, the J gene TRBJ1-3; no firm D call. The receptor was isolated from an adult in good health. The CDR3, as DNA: TGTGCCAGCAGTTTGCGGGGTCCTATCTCTGGAAACACCATATATTTT. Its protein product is CASSLRGPISGNTIYF.